This T cell receptor beta chain derives from a study of graft-versus-host responses after intestinal transplantation. In regard to this clone: Its antigen is not known.

Here immunoSEQ multiplex PCR was the method, and the copy in TCRdb shows in-frame clones only, minus some. The profile covers 40,000 or so clones, with roughly 96% appearing a single time and less than 0.25% taken by the ten largest. The CDR3 is made up of 16 amino acids. Germline assignment: CDR1 MGHRA and CDR2 YSYEKL. Trimming pared 4 bases from V and 8 bases from J, leaving 18 bases between. The V gene is TRBV4-1, the J gene TRBJ1-6, with D possibly being TRBD1 (5 bases). This specimen was unstimulated CD8+ T cells sorted from spleen or lymph node cells, taken before transplant. This sequence was found in a human donor who was the organ donor for an intestinal transplant. The CDR3 sequence: CASSLSWDREDSPLHF. CDR3 bases: TGCGCCAGCAGCCTGTCATGGGACCGAGAGGATTCACCCCTCCACTTT.